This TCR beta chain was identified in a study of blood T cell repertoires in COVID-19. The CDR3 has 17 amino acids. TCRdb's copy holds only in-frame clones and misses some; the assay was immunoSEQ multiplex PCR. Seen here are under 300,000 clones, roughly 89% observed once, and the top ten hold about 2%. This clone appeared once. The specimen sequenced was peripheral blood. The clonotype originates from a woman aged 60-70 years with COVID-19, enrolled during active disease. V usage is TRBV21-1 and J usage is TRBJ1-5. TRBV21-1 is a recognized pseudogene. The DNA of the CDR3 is TGTGCCAGCAGCAAATGGTGTTTTGGAGGGACGGAGCAGCCCCAGCATTTT. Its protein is CASSKWCFGGTEQPQHF.